These 8 T cell receptor beta chains were sequenced from one sample in a study of Ad26.COV2.S vaccination and SARS-CoV-2 variants. Treatment of the sample: 15 to 20 received Ad26.COV2.S at low or high dose, single or two shots; 5 received placebo; per-sample allocation not given. Sampling took place 63 days after the first vaccine or placebo injection. Sequencing used immunoSEQ multiplex PCR; TCRdb keeps in-frame clones, though not all of them. Of approximately 350,000 clones in the sample, 80% to 90% are singletons; the top ten hold more than 7%. The source was peripheral blood, collected in a trial of Ad26.COV2.S vaccine versus placebo. These receptors all stem from a person between 18 and 59 years old who received the Ad26.COV2.S COVID-19 vaccine or a placebo.

This sequence joins TRBV7-9 and TRBJ2-7; D not resolved. The CDR3 has 11 amino acids. V lost 2 bases to trimming and J lost 6 bases, with 5 bases between them. CDR1 is SEHNR, CDR2 FQNEAQ, per germline (reference sequence). Here the CDR3 DNA reads TGTGCCAGCAGCTTAATTGGCGAGCAGTACTTC. Its translation: CASSLIGEQYF.

As DNA, the CDR3 is TGCGCCAGCAGCCAGCGTTGGTGGCTAGCGGGAGGATTGGAGACCCAGTACTTC. Residues: CASSQRWWLAGGLETQYF. The V and J genes are TRBV4-1 and TRBJ2-5, with 11 bases lining up with TRBD2. The V gene end was trimmed by 3 bases and the J gene end by 5 bases; junction bases not matched to a gene: 14. CDR1 is MGHRA, CDR2 YSYEKL, per germline. The CDR3 extends over 18 amino acids.

The CDR3 region has the DNA TGTGCCAGTAGGGGAGCCTATAGCAATCAGCCCCAGCATTTT. Translated, it gives CASRGAYSNQPQHF. This chain links TRBV6-6 with TRBJ1-5, with D possibly TRBD1 on 5 matching bases. Trimming left V 9 bases short and J 0 bases short, with 12 bases between. Germline assignment: CDR1 MNHNY and CDR2 SVGAGI (reference sequence). This CDR3 spans 14 amino acids.

The chain has TRBV30 and TRBJ2-1; TRBD2 aligns across 8 bases. The CDR3 has 12 residues. The germline gives CDR1 GTSNPN, CDR2 SVGIG (reference sequence). V was pared by 3 bases and J by 10 bases, with 5 bases of the junction left unmatched. The CDR3 is CAWRTPGGEQFF. CDR3 DNA: TGTGCCTGGAGGACCCCGGGAGGGGAGCAGTTCTTC.

This rearrangement joins TRBV6-6 to TRBJ1-2, with a weak D call TRBD1 (6 bases). V lost 5 bases and J 6 bases, leaving 16 bases between the germline ends. The CDR3 covers 14 residues. CDR1 and CDR2 (germline): MNHNY, SVGAGI (reference sequence). CDR3: CASSPGRGGDGYTF. The CDR3 DNA reads as TGTGCCAGCAGTCCCGGGAGGGGGGGGGATGGCTACACCTTC.

The chain has TRBV4-1 and TRBJ2-2; D may be TRBD2 (5 bases). The CDR3 runs 16 residues. Germline values: CDR1 MGHRA, CDR2 YSYEKL. V was trimmed by 0 bases and J by 4 bases, leaving 12 bases between them. The CDR3 nucleotides read TGCGCCAGCAGCCAAGATCCCCGGGCGGGCACCGGGGAGCTGTTTTTT. Translated, it gives CASSQDPRAGTGELFF.

This clone was found once. This chain uses TRBV6-2 or TRBV6-3 with TRBJ2-3, with 9 bases fitting TRBD2. This CDR3 contains 17 residues. V was clipped by 0 bases and J by 3 bases; unmatched bases: 7. CDR1 and CDR2 from the germline V gene are MNHEY and SVGEGT. CDR3 protein: CASSYSLSGGWTDTQYF. Here the CDR3 DNA reads TGTGCCAGCAGTTACTCCCTTAGCGGGGGCTGGACAGATACGCAGTATTTT.

V usage is TRBV4-1 and J usage is TRBJ2-1; 8 nucleotides agree with TRBD2. The CDR3 length is 14 residues. The V segment lost 1 base and the J segment 9 bases; nucleotides outside the gene matches: 5. Germline CDR1 is MGHRA and CDR2 is YSYEKL. CDR3: CASSQGGSGGEQFF. The CDR3 DNA reads as TGCGCCAGCAGCCAAGGGGGAAGCGGGGGTGAGCAGTTCTTC.